This T cell receptor beta chain appears in the sequencing data of a study of cytomegalovirus exposure and HLA in healthy donors. At the level of the study: Earlier results showed 120 million or so unique TCR beta sequences derived from roughly 190 million T cells. Within an early data release were about 85 million unique TCRs drawn from HLA-typed donors.

This clone has only one observation. V lost 3 bases and J lost 4; bases outside the gene matches: 12. The CDR3 spans 18 residues. Looked up from germline, CDR1 is SGHAT and CDR2 is FQNNGV. The primer mix had 60 Vbeta and 13 Jbeta primers. The table came from immunoSEQ multiplex PCR; TCRdb's copy has only in-frame clones and leaves some out. The repertoire holds fewer than 120,000 clones, with 65% to 80% as singletons. This rearrangement joins TRBV11-2 to TRBJ2-5; TRBD2 agrees at 12 bases. The sequence came from a man in his thirties or forties in good health and CMV-seropositive. Sequenced input: PBMCs. The DNA for the CDR3 is TGTGCCAGCAGCTTGCCCCGGCCCCTAGCGGGGGGGCTAGAGACCCAGTACTTC. Amino acid sequence: CASSLPRPLAGGLETQYF.